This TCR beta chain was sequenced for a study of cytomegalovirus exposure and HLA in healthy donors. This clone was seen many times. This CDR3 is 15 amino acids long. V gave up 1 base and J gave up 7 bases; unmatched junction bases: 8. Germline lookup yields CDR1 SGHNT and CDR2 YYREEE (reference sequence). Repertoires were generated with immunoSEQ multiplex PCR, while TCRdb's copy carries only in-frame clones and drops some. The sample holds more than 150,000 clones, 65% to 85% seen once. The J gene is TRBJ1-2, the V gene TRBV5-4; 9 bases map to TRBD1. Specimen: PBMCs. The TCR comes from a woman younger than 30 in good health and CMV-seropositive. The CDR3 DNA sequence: TGTGCCAGCAGCTTGTTGGGACAGGGTGTACGTGGCTACACCTTC. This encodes CASSLLGQGVRGYTF.